This is a list of T cell receptor beta chains from one sample in a study of control samples from healthy donors and cancer patients. Assay: immunoSEQ multiplex PCR; the TCRdb copy retains only in-frame clones and omits some. This table holds some 98,000 clones, approximately 84% found once. Input material: PBMCs. The receptors shown here come from a man between 65 and 85 years old with lung cancer. CDR3s include the opening cysteine and the closing phenylalanine or tryptophan. A D gene is named only where the DNA matches it firmly. Clone size appears in some rows only: once, few, many, or a class for an expanded clone.

>NA|TRBJ2-5|TRBV5-1|NA
CASSLGGASRGETQYF
TGCGCCAGCAGCTTGGGGGGGGCCTCCCGCGGGGAGACCCAGTACTTC
>TRBD1|TRBJ2-7|TRBV3-1/TRBV3-2|NA
CASSQVPRTGTYEQYF
TGTGCCAGCAGCCAAGTTCCACGGACAGGTACCTACGAGCAGTACTTC
>NA|TRBJ1-4|TRBV30|NA
CASTPLRGYNEKLFF
TGTGCCTCTACGCCTCTTCGGGGGTATAATGAAAAACTGTTTTTT
>NA|TRBJ1-1|TRBV6-5|NA
CASSTDVQGWTEAFF
TGTGCCAGCAGTACTGACGTACAGGGTTGGACTGAAGCTTTCTTT
>TRBD1|TRBJ2-7|TRBV7-2|NA
CASSRTGGGEQYF
TGTGCCAGCAGTAGGACAGGGGGTGGGGAGCAGTACTTC
>NA|TRBJ1-1|TRBV5-1|NA
CASSLATGSANTEAFF
TGCGCCAGCAGCTTGGCTACGGGGTCGGCGAACACTGAAGCTTTCTTT
>TRBD1|TRBJ2-1|TRBV25-1|NA
CASSETLGPGGYNEQFF
TGTGCCAGCAGTGAAACCTTGGGGCCAGGGGGTTACAATGAGCAGTTCTTC
>NA|TRBJ2-5|TRBV7-6|NA
CASSHLRGLNQETQYF
TGTGCCAGCAGCCATCTTCGGGGGCTGAACCAAGAGACCCAGTACTTC
>NA|TRBJ1-4|TRBV4-1|NA
CASSQLLGLRLFF
TGCGCCAGCAGCCAACTTTTAGGCCTTCGACTGTTTTTT
>TRBD1|TRBJ1-5|TRBV5-5|NA
CASSVGTVNQPQHF
TGTGCCAGCAGCGTAGGGACAGTCAATCAGCCCCAGCATTTT
>NA|TRBJ1-1|TRBV18|NA
CASSSDIQNTEAFF
TGTGCCAGCTCATCGGATATCCAGAACACTGAAGCTTTCTTT
>NA|TRBJ1-2|TRBV6-6|NA
CASTENNYGYTF
TGTGCCAGCACGGAGAATAACTATGGCTACACCTTC
>NA|TRBJ1-1|TRBV3-1/TRBV3-2|NA
CASSPFLGGHLNTEAFF
TGTGCCAGCAGCCCCTTTTTAGGGGGACACTTGAACACTGAAGCTTTCTTT
>TRBD1|TRBJ2-2|TRBV19|NA
CASSTGVRAGELFF
TGTGCCAGTAGCACAGGGGTTAGGGCCGGGGAGCTGTTTTTT
>NA|TRBJ2-3|TRBV7-2|NA
CASRKNADTQYF
TGTGCCAGCAGGAAAAATGCAGATACGCAGTATTTT
>TRBD1|TRBJ1-5|TRBV2|NA
CASSSSGTGVQPQHF
TGTGCCAGCAGTTCATCCGGGACAGGGGTCCAGCCCCAGCATTTT
>NA|TRBJ2-6|TRBV2|NA
CASSSPSSGANVLTF
TGTGCCAGCTCTAGCCCAAGCTCGGGGGCCAACGTCCTGACTTTC
>NA|TRBJ2-7|TRBV27|NA
CASSYGGTYEQYF
TGTGCCAGCAGTTACGGGGGCACCTACGAGCAGTACTTC
>NA|TRBJ1-2|TRBV29-1|NA
CSVEPPGNYGYTF
TGCAGCGTTGAGCCCCCAGGGAACTATGGCTACACCTTC
>NA|TRBJ2-1|TRBV19|NA
CASSMGPAGPYNEQFF
TGTGCCAGTAGTATGGGCCCAGCGGGCCCGTACAATGAGCAGTTCTTC
>NA|TRBJ1-1|TRBV19|NA
CASSTLRLGTEAFF
TGTGCCAGTAGTACCCTGCGGTTGGGCACTGAAGCTTTCTTT
>NA|TRBJ1-4|TRBV5-1|NA
CASKGQINEKLFF
TGCGCCAGCAAGGGGCAGATTAATGAAAAACTGTTTTTT
>TRBD1|TRBJ1-5|TRBV7-2|NA
CASSSRQGKHQPQHF
TGTGCCAGCAGCTCCCGACAGGGGAAGCATCAGCCCCAGCATTTT
>NA|TRBJ1-2|TRBV3-1/TRBV3-2|NA
CASSQDWGAYGYTF
TGTGCCAGCAGCCAAGATTGGGGGGCCTATGGCTACACCTTC
>NA|TRBJ1-1|TRBV20-1|NA
CSASRGAENTEAFF
TGCAGTGCTAGTCGGGGGGCCGAGAACACTGAAGCTTTCTTT
>TRBD1|TRBJ1-2|TRBV6-5|NA
CASSYMAGGKGYTF
TGTGCCAGCAGTTACATGGCAGGGGGCAAAGGCTACACCTTC
>NA|TRBJ2-2|TRBV7-7|NA
CASSLTGNTGELFF
TGTGCCAGCAGCTTGACAGGGAACACCGGGGAGCTGTTTTTT
>TRBD1|TRBJ2-3|TRBV10-3|NA
CAIAPGTDTSTDTQYF
TGTGCCATCGCCCCCGGGACAGACACTAGCACAGATACGCAGTATTTT
>NA|TRBJ2-3|TRBV6-5|NA
CASTKPGATDTQYF
TGTGCCAGCACGAAGCCGGGGGCCACAGATACGCAGTATTTT
>NA|TRBJ2-5|TRBV3-1/TRBV3-2|once
CASSRLGGQETQYF
TGTGCCAGCAGCCGCTTAGGGGGGCAAGAGACCCAGTACTTC
>NA|TRBJ2-2|TRBV4-1|NA
CASSQTKRQANTGELFF
TGCGCCAGCAGCCAAACTAAAAGACAGGCGAACACCGGGGAGCTGTTTTTT
>NA|TRBJ2-5|TRBV5-1|few
CASSLAGRETQYF
TGCGCCAGCAGCTTGGCAGGGCGAGAGACCCAGTACTTC
>NA|TRBJ1-1|TRBV5-8|NA
CASLQGEAFF
TGTGCCAGCCTACAGGGCGAAGCTTTCTTT
>NA|TRBJ2-3|TRBV7-2|NA
CASSLSAVGGPVDTQYF
TGTGCCAGCAGCTTATCGGCCGTTGGGGGGCCAGTCGATACGCAGTATTTT
>TRBD1|TRBJ2-7|TRBV9|NA
CASSVLGQSYEEQYF
TGTGCCAGCAGCGTGTTGGGACAGAGCTACGAGGAGCAGTACTTC
>NA|TRBJ1-4|TRBV6-2/TRBV6-3|NA
CASSYPRSSVINEKLFF
TGTGCCAGCAGTTACCCCCGTTCGTCGGTCATTAATGAAAAACTGTTTTTT
>TRBD1|TRBJ2-7|TRBV6-5|NA
CASSPPGTGVSAQYF
TGTGCCAGCAGCCCACCCGGGACAGGGGTGTCCGCGCAGTACTTC
>TRBD1|TRBJ1-5|TRBV9|NA
CASSSGQGSQPQHF
TGTGCCAGCAGCAGCGGACAGGGGAGTCAGCCCCAGCATTTT
>NA|TRBJ2-5|TRBV5-1|NA
CASSLVGGREETQYF
TGCGCCAGCAGCTTGGTCGGGGGAAGGGAGGAGACCCAGTACTTC
>NA|TRBJ1-1|TRBV7-9|NA
CASSETGNTEAFF
TGTGCCAGCAGCGAAACAGGGAACACTGAAGCTTTCTTT
>TRBD1|TRBJ1-6|TRBV6-2/TRBV6-3|NA
CASSPTGGSYNSPLHF
TGTGCCAGCAGTCCGACAGGGGGCTCCTATAATTCACCCCTCCACTTT
>TRBD1|TRBJ2-2|TRBV7-2|NA
CASSPHEDRGRDTGELFF
TGTGCCAGCAGCCCGCACGAGGACAGGGGGCGGGACACCGGGGAGCTGTTTTTT
>NA|TRBJ1-3|TRBV29-1|once
CSASTGHSGNTIYF
TGCAGCGCCTCAACAGGGCACTCTGGAAACACCATATATTTT
>NA|TRBJ1-2|TRBV24-1|few
CATSDPDPDEGYTF
TGTGCCACCAGTGACCCGGACCCGGATGAAGGCTACACCTTC
>NA|TRBJ2-5|TRBV12-3/TRBV12-4|NA
CASSLSVETQYF
TGTGCCAGCAGTTTATCGGTGGAGACCCAGTACTTC
>NA|TRBJ1-2|TRBV18|many
CASSPPTVGYGYTF
TGTGCCAGCTCACCACCGACAGTTGGCTATGGCTACACCTTC
>TRBD2|TRBJ2-3|TRBV11-2|NA
CASSPAGGPGDTQYF
TGTGCCAGCAGCCCCGCGGGGGGGCCGGGAGATACGCAGTATTTT
>NA|TRBJ1-6|TRBV27|NA
CASTRWVESPLHF
TGTGCCAGCACTCGATGGGTTGAATCACCCCTCCACTTT
>NA|TRBJ2-4|TRBV25-1|NA
CASRDGGNIQYF
TGTGCCAGCCGGGACGGGGGAAACATTCAGTACTTC
>TRBD1|TRBJ1-2|TRBV6-2/TRBV6-3|NA
CASSYRIGQGDGYGYTF
TGTGCCAGCAGTTACCGGATTGGGCAGGGGGATGGCTATGGCTACACCTTC
>TRBD1|TRBJ1-1|TRBV11-3|NA
CASSPGQGRAFF
TGTGCCAGCAGCCCCGGACAGGGACGAGCTTTCTTT